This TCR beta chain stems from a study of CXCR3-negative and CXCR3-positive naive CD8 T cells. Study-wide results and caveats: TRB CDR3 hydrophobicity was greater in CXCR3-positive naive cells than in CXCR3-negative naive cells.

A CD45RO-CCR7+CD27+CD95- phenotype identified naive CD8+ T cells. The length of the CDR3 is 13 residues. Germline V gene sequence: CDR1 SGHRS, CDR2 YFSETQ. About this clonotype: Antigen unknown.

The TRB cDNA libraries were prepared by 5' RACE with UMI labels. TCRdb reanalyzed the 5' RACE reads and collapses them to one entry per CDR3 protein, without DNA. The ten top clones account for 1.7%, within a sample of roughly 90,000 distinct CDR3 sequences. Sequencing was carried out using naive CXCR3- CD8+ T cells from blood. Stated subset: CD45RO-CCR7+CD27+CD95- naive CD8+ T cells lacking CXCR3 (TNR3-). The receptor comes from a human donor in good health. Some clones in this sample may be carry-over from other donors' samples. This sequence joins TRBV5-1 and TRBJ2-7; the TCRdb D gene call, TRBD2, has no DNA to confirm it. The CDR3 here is CASSLGAPYEQYF.